The rows below give T cell receptor beta chains drawn from one sample of a study of cytomegalovirus exposure and HLA in healthy donors. Assay used: immunoSEQ multiplex PCR; TCRdb lists only in-frame clones, some missing. Here the sample spans around 120,000 clones, roughly 80% being singletons. What was sequenced was PBMCs. The source of these receptors is a man aged 55 to 69 in good health and CMV-seropositive. Both conserved end residues are part of each CDR3. A row's size may be missing; if present it is once, few, many or a size class.

J | V | size | CDR3
TRBJ1-3 | TRBV15 | NA | CATSRDRNTIYF
TRBJ2-3 | TRBV4-1 | NA | CASSRMSGTDTQYF
TRBJ2-7 | TRBV28 | NA | CASSYGQGYEQYF
TRBJ2-7 | TRBV30 | few | CATAGTIRGEQYF
TRBJ1-3 | TRBV7-9 | once | CSSSSSDASSGNTIYF
TRBJ2-3 | TRBV5-1 | NA | CASSLGTSGSLEGADTQYF
TRBJ2-5 | TRBV5-1 | few | CASRSQGSQETQYF
TRBJ1-1 | TRBV30 | once | CAWSSGATEAFF
TRBJ2-7 | TRBV9 | once | CASSVSSSAERTYEQYF
TRBJ2-3 | TRBV11-2 | NA | CASSSRTGGTGRSTYTQYF
TRBJ1-1 | TRBV30 | once | CAWSRDRNTEAFF
TRBJ2-7 | TRBV5-6 | once | CASSFPDFSYEQYF
TRBJ1-5 | TRBV19 | few | CASSFRGDQPQHF
TRBJ1-6 | TRBV5-1 | NA | CASRDSNNSPLHF
TRBJ1-5 | TRBV30 | NA | CAWRGAAQHF
TRBJ2-6 | TRBV28 | NA | CASSLAGSNVLTF
TRBJ2-7 | TRBV11-3 | few | CASSLGGLGSYEQYF
TRBJ2-6 | TRBV2 | NA | CASTIQGASGANVLTF
TRBJ2-3 | TRBV27 | few | CASSLRRDSTDTQYF
TRBJ2-7 | TRBV27 | NA | CASSFTAAGEQYF
TRBJ2-7 | TRBV7-6 | once | CASSLGAGTGTYEQYF
TRBJ2-2 | TRBV19 | NA | CASSREVNTGELFF
TRBJ2-6 | TRBV19 | NA | CASSARVSSGANVLTF
TRBJ2-2 | TRBV30 | NA | CAWSVDYRPTGELFF
TRBJ2-1 | TRBV7-2 | NA | CASSRDRLNEQFF
TRBJ2-3 | TRBV5-1 | NA | CASSLAAGLAASTDTQYF
TRBJ1-5 | TRBV12-2 | NA | CASRSPADSNQPQHF
TRBJ1-1 | TRBV7-3 | NA | CASSLYGNTEAFF
TRBJ1-5 | TRBV28 | NA | CASSLPQARQPQHF